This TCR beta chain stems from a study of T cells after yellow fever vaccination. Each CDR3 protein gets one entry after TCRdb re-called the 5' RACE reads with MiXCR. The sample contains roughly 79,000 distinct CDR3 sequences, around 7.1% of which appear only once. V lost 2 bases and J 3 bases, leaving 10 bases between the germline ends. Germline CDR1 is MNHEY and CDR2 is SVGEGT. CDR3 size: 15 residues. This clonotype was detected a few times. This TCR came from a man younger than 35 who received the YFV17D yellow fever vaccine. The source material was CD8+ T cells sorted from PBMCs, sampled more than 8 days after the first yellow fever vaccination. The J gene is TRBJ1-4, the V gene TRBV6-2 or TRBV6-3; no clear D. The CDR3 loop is CASSYQELPNEKLFF. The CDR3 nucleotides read TGTGCCAGCAGTTACCAGGAGCTGCCTAATGAAAAACTGTTTTTT.